A single sample is the source of the 22 T cell receptor beta chains below, sequenced in a study of blood T cell repertoires in COVID-19. Libraries were prepared by immunoSEQ multiplex PCR; TCRdb keeps only in-frame clonotypes and omits some of them. The sample lists 250,000 to 350,000 clones, roughly 90% seen once, with 1.7% in the top ten. Sequenced material: PBMCs or T cells enriched from blood (not recorded which). The receptors shown here come from a woman aged 18 to 35 with acute COVID-19.

The chain uses TRBV4-1 and TRBJ1-2; 7 bases align to TRBD1. The ends lost 4 bases at V and 3 bases at J; junction bases unmatched: 14. Germline assignment: CDR1 MGHRA and CDR2 YSYEKL. The CDR3 runs 17 residues. CDR3 bases: TGCGCCAGCAGCCCTACAGGGGTTTCAGATGCATACTATGGCTACACCTTC. Translating it yields CASSPTGVSDAYYGYTF.

V usage is TRBV18 and J usage is TRBJ2-2; D may be TRBD1 (6 bases). The CDR3 is 15 residues long. V lost 4 bases to trimming and J lost 2 bases, with 11 bases between them. The germline CDR1 and CDR2 sequences are KGHSH and LQKENI. This chain's CDR3 is CASSRQGTNTGELFF. The CDR3 bases are TGTGCCAGCTCACGGCAGGGGACCAACACCGGGGAGCTGTTTTTT. Full variable domain (outside the CDR3, taken from reference TRBV18 and TRBJ2-2): NAGVMQNPRHLVRRRGQEARLRCSPMKGHSHVYWYRQLPEEGLKFMVYLQKENIIDESGMPKERFSAEFPKEGPSILRIQQVVRGDSAAYFCASSRQGTNTGELFFGEGSRLTVL.

The chain joins TRBV28 to TRBJ1-1; the D is unclear. In germline, CDR1 is MDHEN, CDR2 SYDVKM. The CDR3 consists of 11 residues. Deletions cut 11 bases from V and 4 bases from J, with 11 bases between. The CDR3 loop is CAVVRSTEAFF. DNA of the CDR3: TGTGCCGTAGTCCGGAGCACTGAAGCTTTCTTT.

This clone occurred a few times. The rearrangement uses TRBV6-1 and TRBJ2-5; 9 nucleotides match TRBD1. Trimming at V came to 2 bases and at J to 4 bases, leaving 5 bases not matched to a gene. The CDR3 length is 15 residues. CDR1 is MNHNS and CDR2 is SASEGT in the germline V gene. CDR3 in DNA: TGTGCCAGCAGTGAACTGACAGGGGGTGGAGAGACCCAGTACTTC. It translates to CASSELTGGGETQYF.

The genes are TRBV10-3 and TRBJ2-3; perhaps TRBD1 as D (6 bases). The CDR3 is made up of 15 amino acids. The germline gives CDR1 ENHRY, CDR2 SYGVKD. V shed 8 bases and J shed 3 bases, with 18 bases lying between them. CDR3 coding DNA: TGTGCCATCGGGGCGGATGGGGGCTGGACAGATACGCAGTATTTT. Protein sequence: CAIGADGGWTDTQYF.

The chain employs TRBV6-4 and TRBJ2-1, with TRBD2 matching 8 bases. Trimming at V came to 3 bases and at J to 10 bases, leaving 11 bases not matched to a gene. CDR1 is MRHNA and CDR2 is SNTAGT in the germline V gene. The CDR3 spans 15 residues. In DNA, the CDR3 is TGTGCCAGCAGTGAAGTAAGCGGGAGTAGAGGAGAGCAGTTCTTC. Encoded protein: CASSEVSGSRGEQFF.

In nucleotides, the CDR3 is TGTGCCAGCAGCTTGGGCGCCTTGGGACTAGCGGACAATGAGCAGTTCTTC. Translating it yields CASSLGALGLADNEQFF. This chain uses TRBV5-4 with TRBJ2-1; 11 nucleotides match TRBD2. Germline CDR1 is SGHNT and CDR2 is YYREEE (reference sequence). The V segment lost 0 bases and the J segment 5 bases; nucleotides outside the gene matches: 7. The CDR3 sequence is 17 residues long.

The chain uses TRBV27 and TRBJ2-7, with 8 bases matching TRBD2. This CDR3 region has 12 residues. V was pared by 6 bases and J by 6 bases, with 4 bases of the junction left unmatched. Germline CDR1 is MNHEY and CDR2 is SMNVEV (reference sequence). CDR3 amino acids: CASSRGGVEQYF. CDR3 DNA sequence: TGTGCCAGCAGCCGGGGGGGGGTCGAGCAGTACTTC.

This rearrangement joins TRBV5-6 to TRBJ2-1; a weak D match, TRBD2 (5 bases). V was cut by 0 bases and J by 4 bases, with 14 bases left in between. CDR3 length equals 16 residues. CDR1 SGHDT and CDR2 YYEEEE come from the germline V gene. The CDR3 here is CASSLGLLEGYNEQFF. DNA of the CDR3: TGTGCCAGCAGCTTGGGCCTGTTAGAGGGATACAATGAGCAGTTCTTC.

The chain has TRBV11-2 and TRBJ2-3; 9 bases match TRBD1. Germline V gene sequence: CDR1 SGHAT, CDR2 FQNNGV. The CDR3 has 18 amino acids. The V and J ends lost 4 bases and 5 bases, in that order; junction bases with no gene match: 16. The CDR3: CASSSGQGLREFIDTQYF. Here the CDR3 DNA reads TGTGCCAGCAGCTCCGGACAGGGGTTGCGGGAGTTCATAGATACGCAGTATTTT.

The gene calls are TRBV5-1 and TRBJ2-2; D remains unclear. The ends were cut back, 7 bases at V and 2 bases at J, with 3 bases in the middle. This CDR3 is built from 11 residues. Germline CDR1 SGHRS, CDR2 YFSETQ. CDR3 DNA: TGCGCCAGCCAAAACACCGGGGAGCTGTTTTTT. Translated, it gives CASQNTGELFF.

This chain joins TRBV7-2 and TRBJ2-1, with 9 bases aligning to TRBD2. This CDR3 spans 14 amino acids. In germline, CDR1 is SGHTA, CDR2 FQGNSA. Losses at the gene ends were 3 bases for V and 3 bases for J; bases not matched to a gene: 0. This CDR3 reads CASSLTSGYNEQFF. The CDR3 bases are TGTGCCAGCAGCTTGACTAGCGGCTACAATGAGCAGTTCTTC.

The V and J genes are TRBV7-6 and TRBJ2-1; no clear D gene. V lost 2 bases, J lost 1 base, and 15 bases lay in between. There are 17 residues in the CDR3. Germline loops: CDR1 SGHVS, CDR2 FNYEAQ. CDR3 sequence reads: CASSLLLSVPSYNEQFF. Written as DNA, the CDR3 is TGTGCCAGCAGCTTACTCCTGAGCGTACCATCCTACAATGAGCAGTTCTTC. The full variable domain, its missing parts supplied by reference TRBV7-6 and TRBJ2-1, is GAGVSQSPRYKVTKRGQDVALRCDPISGHVSLYWYRQALGQGPEFLTYFNYEAQQDKSGLPNDRFSAERPEGSISTLTIQRTEQRDSAMYRCASSLLLSVPSYNEQFFGPGTRLTVL.

The chain recombines TRBV2 with TRBJ2-7; 7 bases align to TRBD1. The CDR3 runs to 15 residues. Per germline, CDR1 SNHLY and CDR2 FYNNEI. J gave up 2 bases and V 5 bases, and 9 bases lay outside the gene matches. For the CDR3, the DNA is TGTGCCAGCAGTTCCGGGACAGAACACACCTACGAGCAGTACTTC. Its translation: CASSSGTEHTYEQYF. Filled out from reference TRBV2 and TRBJ2-7, the complete variable domain reads EPEVTQTPSHQVTQMGQEVILRCVPISNHLYFYWYRQILGQKVEFLVSFYNNEISEKSEIFDDQFSVERPDGSNFTLKIRSTKLEDSAMYFCASSSGTEHTYEQYFGPGTRLTVT.

The chain employs TRBV18 and TRBJ2-7; D might be TRBD2 (5 bases). The CDR3 is 11 residues long. Germline V gives CDR1 KGHSH, CDR2 LQKENI. V lost 6 bases, J lost 5 bases, and 8 bases lay in between. As DNA, the CDR3 is TGTGCCAGCTCCCTAGCCAACGAGCAGTACTTC. It specifies CASSLANEQYF.

The chain is built from TRBV11-1 and TRBJ1-1; perhaps TRBD1 as D (5 bases). With 5 bases removed from V and 4 bases from J, the gap between germline ends came to 14 bases. CDR1 is SGHAT, CDR2 FQDESV, per germline (reference sequence). The CDR3 is made up of 14 amino acids. The CDR3 is CASSRQGWGTEAFF. CDR3 DNA: TGTGCCAGCAGCAGGCAGGGTTGGGGCACTGAAGCTTTCTTT.

The V gene is TRBV5-1, the J gene TRBJ2-2; 13 positions agree with TRBD2. There are 17 residues in the CDR3. Trimming removed 0 bases from V and 5 bases from J; junction bases left unmatched: 4. Germline values: CDR1 SGHRS, CDR2 YFSETQ. CDR3 loop: CASSLEALAGGTGELFF. DNA of the CDR3: TGCGCCAGCAGCTTGGAAGCACTAGCGGGAGGGACCGGGGAGCTGTTTTTT.

The chain recombines TRBV10-3 with TRBJ2-7; 8 bases fit TRBD2. Germline V gene data show CDR1 as ENHRY and CDR2 as SYGVKD. The CDR3 runs 16 residues. Germline trimming cut 10 bases from V and 0 bases from J; bases unmatched to any gene: 14. The CDR3 loop is CATGRGAGESSYEQYF. CDR3 bases: TGTGCCACCGGGAGGGGGGCAGGGGAAAGCTCCTACGAGCAGTACTTC.

V and J are TRBV5-1 and TRBJ2-1, with D possibly matching TRBD2 (5 bases). Trimming took off 4 bases at V and 5 bases at J, with 16 bases between the two ends. The CDR3 has 15 amino acids. CDR1 is SGHRS and CDR2 is YFSETQ in the germline V gene. The CDR3 protein is CASSPLGGSHNEQFF. DNA for the CDR3: TGCGCCAGCAGCCCGTTGGGCGGGTCCCACAATGAGCAGTTCTTC.

The rearrangement joins TRBV5-1 to TRBJ2-7; TRBD1 is a possible D gene (9 bases). Germline loops: CDR1 SGHRS, CDR2 YFSETQ. Deletions cut 1 base from V and 6 bases from J, with 20 bases between. The CDR3 extends over 16 amino acids. The CDR3, as DNA: TGCGCCAGCAGCTTGACAGGGGGCAAGCGGGAGTCCGAGCAGTACTTC. It translates to CASSLTGGKRESEQYF.

This clone came up once. V and J are TRBV7-2 and TRBJ2-2; 8 nucleotides agree with TRBD1. Germline assignment: CDR1 SGHTA and CDR2 FQGNSA. V lost 10 bases to trimming and J lost 4 bases; unmatched junction nucleotides: 11. The CDR3 runs 15 residues. The DNA of the CDR3 is TGTGCCATCCAACAGGGGGTTCTTTTCACCGGGGAGCTGTTTTTT. Its translation: CAIQQGVLFTGELFF.

This clone was detected only once. The chain combines TRBV19 with TRBJ1-1; TRBD1 is a possible D gene (5 bases). Germline V gene sequence: CDR1 LNHDA, CDR2 SQIVND (reference sequence). This CDR3 has 14 amino acids. Trimming left V 4 bases short and J 0 bases short, with 9 bases between. Here the CDR3 reads CASSTRQMNTEAFF. The CDR3 nucleotides are TGTGCCAGTAGTACCCGACAGATGAACACTGAAGCTTTCTTT.